The 8 T cell receptor beta chains presented below share a single source sample, sequenced in a study of blood T cell repertoires in COVID-19. The data were produced by immunoSEQ multiplex PCR, yet TCRdb's version contains in-frame clones alone and is incomplete. This table holds approximately 91,000 clones, 60% to 85% found once. The sequencing sample was made of peripheral blood. The receptors here all came from an elderly woman with acute or convalescent COVID-19.

The chain uses TRBV6-5 and TRBJ2-1; TRBD1 might be the D (5 bases). The CDR3 loop spans 15 amino acids. In germline, CDR1 is MNHEY, CDR2 SVGAGI. Trimming shortened V by 4 bases and J by 4 bases, and 14 bases separated the two germline ends. This CDR3 is CASSLGQGIYNEQFF. CDR3 DNA sequence: TGTGCCAGCAGTTTAGGGCAGGGCATTTACAATGAGCAGTTCTTC.

The chain has TRBV11-1 and TRBJ2-1; D call uncertain. Germline V CDR1 and CDR2: SGHAT, FQDESV (reference sequence). V was shortened by 0 bases and J by 3 bases, with 3 bases between the two germline ends. This CDR3 has 13 amino acids. The CDR3 sequence: CASSLASYNEQFF. The CDR3, as DNA: TGTGCCAGCAGCTTAGCTAGCTACAATGAGCAGTTCTTC.

The chain employs TRBV7-2 and TRBJ1-6; D gene ambiguous. The CDR3 extends over 17 amino acids. Trimming took off 4 bases at V and 2 bases at J, with 15 bases between the two ends. Germline V gene lookup returns CDR1 SGHTA and CDR2 FQGNSA. CDR3 region: CASSSIGEGAYNSPLHF. The CDR3 DNA follows: TGTGCCAGCAGCTCCATCGGGGAGGGCGCCTATAATTCACCCCTCCACTTT.

This clone was seen only once. The V gene is TRBV4-3, the J gene TRBJ2-4; 9 bases align to TRBD1. V was pared by 10 bases and J by 3 bases, with 31 bases of the junction left unmatched. The V gene's germline CDR1 is LGHNA and CDR2 YSLEER. CDR3 size: 22 residues. The chain's CDR3 is CAKGIRDRVSRSPLRDKNIQYF. Written as DNA, the CDR3 is TGCGCCAAGGGGATCCGGGACAGGGTAAGTAGGTCACCCCTTCGGGACAAAAACATTCAGTACTTC.

This clone appeared a single time. The J gene is TRBJ2-3, the V gene TRBV7-9, with 8 bases fitting TRBD1. Germline lookup yields CDR1 SEHNR and CDR2 FQNEAQ (reference sequence). The length of the CDR3 is 16 residues. Trimming took 3 bases from V and 3 from J; bases not matched to a gene: 8. The CDR3 bases are TGTGCCAGCAGCTTTTCGCGGACAGGGACGACAGATACGCAGTATTTT. Translated: CASSFSRTGTTDTQYF.

The DNA of the CDR3 is TGTGCCACCAGCAGAGAACAGGGTGGGTCAGATACGCAGTATTTT. Translated, it gives CATSREQGGSDTQYF. The chain uses TRBV15 and TRBJ2-3; weak D call: TRBD1 (6 bases). Trimming left V 0 bases short and J 4 bases short, with 11 bases between. Germline V lookup: CDR1 LNHNV, CDR2 YYDKDF (reference sequence). The CDR3 consists of 15 residues.

The chain has TRBV5-4 and TRBJ2-5; D is ambiguous. Germline lookup yields CDR1 SGHNT and CDR2 YYREEE (reference sequence). The CDR3 is made up of 13 amino acids. The V end lost 0 bases, the J end lost 7 bases, and 10 bases lay between the germline ends. CDR3: CASSLESAGTQYF. CDR3 DNA sequence: TGTGCCAGCAGCTTGGAATCCGCAGGGACCCAGTACTTC.

This clone was recorded only once. V gene TRBV29-1 combines with J gene TRBJ2-1, with 10 bases identical to TRBD2. V lost 7 bases to trimming and J lost 9 bases; unmatched junction nucleotides: 9. The CDR3 spans 13 residues. CDR1 SQVTM and CDR2 ANQGSEA come from the germline V gene. The CDR3 protein is CSAEVAGGLEQFF. The CDR3 DNA reads as TGCAGCGCCGAGGTAGCGGGAGGACTTGAGCAGTTCTTC.